These 2 T cell receptor beta chains were all obtained from the same sample, sequenced in a study of blood T cells in healthy people across ages. A second PCR of about 7 to 12 cycles used a sample-barcoded 5' primer and a J-beta primer mix. TCRdb reprocessed the 5' RACE reads with MiXCR, giving one entry per CDR3 protein. Here the sample spans 600,000 to 1,000,000 distinct CDR3 sequences, roughly 60% being singletons. The sequencing input was blood. The source is a man aged 25 to 40 in good health.

This chain links TRBV20-1 with TRBJ1-2; weak D call: TRBD1 (5 bases). V was clipped by 3 bases and J by 2 bases, with 10 bases between them. CDR1 and CDR2 (germline): DFQATT, SNEGSKA (reference sequence). The CDR3 is 13 amino acids. This CDR3 reads CSASGEGNYGYTF. Here the CDR3 DNA reads TGCAGTGCTAGTGGGGAGGGGAACTATGGCTACACCTTC.

The chain recombines TRBV7-2 with TRBJ2-7; tentative D call: TRBD2 (5 bases). CDR1 is SGHTA, CDR2 FQGNSA, per germline. The CDR3 has 15 residues. Trimming removed 1 base at V and 0 bases at J, with 10 bases between. CDR3 sequence: CASSLVGGFSYEQYF. CDR3 in DNA: TGTGCCAGCAGCTTAGTTGGAGGTTTCTCCTACGAGCAGTACTTC.